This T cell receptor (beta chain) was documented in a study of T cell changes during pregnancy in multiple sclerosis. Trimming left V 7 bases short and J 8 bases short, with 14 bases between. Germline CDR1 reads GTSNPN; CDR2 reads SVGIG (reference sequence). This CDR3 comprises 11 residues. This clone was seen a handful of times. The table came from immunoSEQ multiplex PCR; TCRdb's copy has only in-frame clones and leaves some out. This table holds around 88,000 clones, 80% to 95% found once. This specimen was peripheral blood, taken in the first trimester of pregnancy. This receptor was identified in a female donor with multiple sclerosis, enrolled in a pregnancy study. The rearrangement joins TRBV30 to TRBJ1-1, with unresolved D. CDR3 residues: CASTWSREAFF. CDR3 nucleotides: TGTGCCTCAACCTGGTCCAGGGAAGCTTTCTTT.